One sample yielded the 20 T cell receptor beta chains listed below, sequenced in a study of cytomegalovirus exposure and HLA in healthy donors (dated by TCRdb to about 2017). The protocol used for the library was the immunoSEQ multiplex PCR assay. A mixture of 60 forward primers for TCR Vbeta segments and 13 reverse primers for TCR Jbeta segments was used in the multiplex PCR. TCRdb re-hosts the immuneACCESS table, in-frame sequences only. Its copies lack some clones; in the studies checked, an unresolved V gene accounts for under half of them, and the cause for the rest is not known. The sample table holds around 75,000 clones. The ten largest clones take up roughly an eighth of the sample. Sequencing was done on a sample of PBMCs. The source of these receptors is a middle-aged man in good health and CMV-seropositive.

The gene calls are TRBV7-8 and TRBJ2-3, with TRBD2 matching 8 bases. In germline, CDR1 is SGHVS, CDR2 FQNEAQ. The junction had 15 bases not matched to a gene; V was cut back by 5 bases and J by 14 bases. This CDR3 is 14 amino acids long. The CDR3, as DNA: TGTGCCAGCAGCGAGCGGGAGAAGGGGCCCCGGTGGTATTTT. This gives the protein CASSEREKGPRWYF.

J is TRBJ2-1 and V is TRBV2; TRBD2 agrees at 8 bases. Germline assignment: CDR1 SNHLY and CDR2 FYNNEI. The CDR3 totals 12 residues. V lost 6 bases to trimming and J lost 8 bases; unmatched junction nucleotides: 3. DNA for the CDR3: TGTGCCAGCAGGGCGGGGGGAGATGAGCAGTTCTTC. It codes for CASRAGGDEQFF.

The chain carries TRBV19 and TRBJ2-5, with TRBD1 as a possible D gene (5 bases). CDR3 length: 13 amino acids. Germline CDR1 is LNHDA and CDR2 is SQIVND (reference sequence). V lost 6 bases and J lost 2, with 10 bases in between. This chain's CDR3 is CASSDREQETQYF. The CDR3 nucleotides read TGTGCCAGTAGCGACAGAGAGCAAGAGACCCAGTACTTC.

The chain employs TRBV5-1 and TRBJ1-4, with D possibly TRBD1 on 5 matching bases. Germline CDR1 reads SGHRS; CDR2 reads YFSETQ. Trimming pared 3 bases from V and 0 bases from J, leaving 12 bases between. The CDR3 runs 16 residues. The CDR3 DNA is TGCGCCAGCAGCTCTCGGGGGGGGTCAACTAATGAAAAACTGTTTTTT. The encoded protein is CASSSRGGSTNEKLFF.

The CDR3 DNA is TGTGCCTGGAGTGCCGGACAGACCAATTCACCCCTCCACTTT. Protein: CAWSAGQTNSPLHF. This chain links TRBV30 with TRBJ1-6, with D perhaps matching TRBD1 (6 bases). Germline values: CDR1 GTSNPN, CDR2 SVGIG (reference sequence). With 1 base removed from V and 7 bases from J, the gap between germline ends came to 11 bases. The CDR3 is 14 amino acids.

This chain links TRBV5-1 with TRBJ1-5; D uncertain. Germline CDR1 reads SGHRS; CDR2 reads YFSETQ. This CDR3 region has 15 residues. Trimming removed 0 bases from V and 4 bases from J, with 11 bases in between. CDR3 sequence (DNA): TGCGCCAGCAGCTTGGATGGTGGCTCAAATCAGCCCCAGCATTTT. Translating it yields CASSLDGGSNQPQHF. Variable domain in full (rest from reference TRBV5-1 and TRBJ1-5): KAGVTQTPRYLIKTRGQQVTLSCSPISGHRSVSWYQQTPGQGLQFLFEYFSETQRNKGNFPGRFSGRQFSNSRSEMNVSTLELGDSALYLCASSLDGGSNQPQHFGDGTRLSIL.

The CDR3 DNA reads as TGTGCCAGCAGCCCCGACAGGGTGGAAGAGACCCAGTACTTC. Protein: CASSPDRVEETQYF. The chain couples TRBV7-7 to TRBJ2-5; 7 positions agree with TRBD1. The CDR3 is 14 amino acids. V was clipped by 5 bases and J by 3 bases; unmatched bases: 6. Looked up from germline, CDR1 is SSHAT and CDR2 is FNYEAQ (reference sequence).

This chain uses TRBV7-9 with TRBJ2-3; 8 bases line up with TRBD1. The ends lost 2 bases at V and 5 bases at J; junction bases unmatched: 12. This CDR3 comprises 17 residues. Germline CDR1 reads SEHNR; CDR2 reads FQNEAQ (reference sequence). The CDR3 nucleotides read TGTGCCAGCAGCTTAATGACAGGGGACTCGCGGGGAGATACGCAGTATTTT. Its translation: CASSLMTGDSRGDTQYF.

Notes on this clone: In the same sample, other DNA sequences code for this CDR3. The rearrangement uses TRBV9 and TRBJ1-1; D is uncertain. V dropped 2 bases and J dropped 4 bases, with 6 bases sitting between them. Germline values: CDR1 SGDLS, CDR2 YYNGEE. The CDR3 is 12 amino acids. DNA of the CDR3: TGTGCCAGCAGCGTGGCAGGCACTGAAGCTTTCTTT. Amino acid sequence: CASSVAGTEAFF.

V and J are TRBV11-2 and TRBJ2-7; maybe TRBD2 (5 bases). The CDR3 is made up of 13 amino acids. The ends were cut back, 1 base at V and 6 bases at J, with 10 bases in the middle. In germline, CDR1 is SGHAT, CDR2 FQNNGV. In DNA form, the CDR3 reads TGTGCCAGCAGCTTAGGGGGAGCCGGCGAGCAGTACGTC. Translating gives CASSLGGAGEQYV.

This chain links TRBV6-5 with TRBJ2-1, with 9 bases lining up with TRBD1. In germline, CDR1 is MNHEY, CDR2 SVGAGI. Germline trimming cut 2 bases from V and 12 bases from J; bases unmatched to any gene: 11. This CDR3 is 15 amino acids long. In DNA, the CDR3 is TGTGCCAGCAGTTACGCGGACAGGGGATACAAGGGGCAGTTCTTC. It specifies CASSYADRGYKGQFF.

The V and J genes are TRBV6-5 and TRBJ1-1, with D perhaps matching TRBD1 (5 bases). The germline V gene encodes CDR1 MNHEY and CDR2 SVGAGI. The V end lost 2 bases, the J end lost 0 bases, and 13 bases lay between the germline ends. The CDR3 runs 16 residues. For the CDR3, the DNA is TGTGCCAGCAGTTACACGTACACAGGTTTGAACACTGAAGCTTTCTTT. Protein product: CASSYTYTGLNTEAFF.

The J gene is TRBJ2-6, the V gene TRBV2; possible D gene TRBD1, 5 bases. CDR3 size: 16 residues. Trimming pared 6 bases from V and 1 base from J, leaving 13 bases between. In germline, CDR1 is SNHLY, CDR2 FYNNEI. The CDR3 spells CASRPFQGSGANVLTF. The CDR3 nucleotides read TGTGCCAGCAGACCCTTCCAGGGATCTGGGGCCAACGTCCTGACTTTC.

The genes are TRBV7-8 and TRBJ1-2, with D unresolved. CDR3 length equals 14 residues. V lost 1 base, J lost 4 bases, and 10 bases lay in between. Per the germline V gene, CDR1 is SGHVS and CDR2 is FQNEAQ. The CDR3 DNA reads TGTGCCAGCAGCTTAGATGGCCCTGCCTATGGCTACACCTTC. This gives the protein CASSLDGPAYGYTF.

This chain connects TRBV12-5 to TRBJ1-1; D not certain. Germline CDR1 and CDR2: LGHNT and FRNRAP. The CDR3 spans 16 residues. V was trimmed by 1 base and J by 6 bases, leaving 18 bases between them. This CDR3 is CASGLDPGRHGAEAFF. For the CDR3, the DNA is TGTGCTAGTGGTTTGGACCCAGGACGTCACGGGGCTGAAGCTTTCTTT.

CDR3 DNA sequence: TGTGCCAGCTCTCGGGGATCACCCCTCCACTTT. It specifies CASSRGSPLHF. The rearrangement joins TRBV25-1 to TRBJ1-6; D gene unclear. In germline, CDR1 is MGHDK, CDR2 SYGVNS. Trimming removed 8 bases from V and 10 bases from J, with 9 bases in between. This CDR3 comprises 11 residues.

V and J are TRBV9 and TRBJ1-2, with 8 nucleotides matching TRBD1. Germline CDR1 reads SGDLS; CDR2 reads YYNGEE. Trimming took 0 bases from V and 5 from J; bases not matched to a gene: 0. The CDR3 has 13 amino acids. The CDR3 reads CASSVDRGYGYTF. DNA for the CDR3: TGTGCCAGCAGCGTAGACAGGGGGTATGGCTACACCTTC. Based on the CDR3 plus reference TRBV9 and TRBJ1-2, the full variable domain is DSGVTQTPKHLITATGQRVTLRCSPRSGDLSVYWYQQSLDQGLQFLIQYYNGEERAKGNILERFSAQQFPDLHSELNLSSLELGDSALYFCASSVDRGYGYTFGSGTRLTVV.

This chain connects TRBV30 to TRBJ2-3; 12 bases map to TRBD2. Looked up from germline, CDR1 is GTSNPN and CDR2 is SVGIG (reference sequence). The junction had 9 bases not matched to a gene; V was cut back by 8 bases and J by 3 bases. The CDR3 length is 15 residues. CDR3 bases: TGTGCCCTGGTGCGACTAGCGGGGGTGACAGATACGCAGTATTTT. Protein product: CALVRLAGVTDTQYF.

According to its frequency, this clone is large. This chain links TRBV6-4 with TRBJ2-1, with 7 bases lining up with TRBD2. Germline-derived CDR1 and CDR2 are MRHNA and SNTAGT. CDR3 length: 16 amino acids. Trimming cost V 4 bases and J 4 bases; bases outside gene matches: 10. The CDR3, as DNA: TGTGCCAGCAGTGCTGATGGCGGGGGACCTTACAATGAGCAGTTCTTC. This sequence encodes CASSADGGGPYNEQFF.

The gene calls are TRBV9 and TRBJ1-1; 7 bases line up with TRBD1. V shed 1 base and J 8 bases; nucleotides not matched to a gene: 5. The CDR3 is 13 amino acids. Germline CDR1 is SGDLS and CDR2 is YYNGEE. CDR3 sequence (DNA): TGTGCCAGCAGCGTATCCCCGACAGGGGAAGCTTTCTTT. This codes for CASSVSPTGEAFF.